The sequence of this T cell receptor beta chain was determined in a study of T cells in Graves' hyperthyroidism and ophthalmopathy. V was trimmed by 7 bases and J by 5 bases, leaving 29 bases between them. The CDR3 has 18 residues. Germline V gene sequence: CDR1 MRHNA, CDR2 SNTAGT. The diagnostic basis comprised clinical symptoms, serum thyroxine and TRAb, thyroid ultrasound and orbital computed tomography. What was amplified from RNA transcripts were TCR beta CDR3 regions. An initial round of RT-PCR targeting the TCR CDR3 relied on the HTBI primer set. TCRdb analysed the multiplex PCR reads with MiXCR anew, one entry per CDR3 protein. Of 550,000 to 600,000 distinct CDR3 sequences listed, 14% are singletons. To note about this clonotype: This may be a read error, as it is one base from a much larger clone.

This chain uses TRBV6-4 with TRBJ2-5; tentative D call: TRBD1 (7 bases). The clonotype originates from a woman under 30 with Graves' ophthalmopathy. The sample was blood. CDR3 in amino acids: CASNGLPHGAGGMETQYF. The CDR3 DNA is TGTGCCAGCAACGGTCTCCCCCACGGGGCAGGGGGGATGGAGACCCAGTACTTC.